This T cell receptor beta chain was captured by sequencing in a study of CD8+CD57+ T cells in acquired aplastic anemia. The CDR3 is 14 residues long. Germline values: CDR1 SEHNR, CDR2 FQNEAQ (reference sequence). V was shortened by 1 base and J by 0 bases, with 7 bases between the two germline ends. TCR beta VDJ combinations and CDR3 sequences were profiled from genomic DNA. TCRdb analysed the reads with MiXCR anew, one entry per CDR3 protein. This table has 62,000 or so distinct CDR3 sequences, roughly half appearing once. This clonotype has ten or more counts. The sample consisted of sorted CD4+, CD8+, or CD8+CD57+ T cells (not recorded which) from PBMCs. V and J are TRBV7-9 and TRBJ2-7; D ambiguous. The TCR was taken from a human donor in good health, serving as a control. Written as DNA, the CDR3 is TGTGCCAGCAGCTTAGAGGTTAGCTCCTACGAGCAGTACTTC. Translated: CASSLEVSSYEQYF.